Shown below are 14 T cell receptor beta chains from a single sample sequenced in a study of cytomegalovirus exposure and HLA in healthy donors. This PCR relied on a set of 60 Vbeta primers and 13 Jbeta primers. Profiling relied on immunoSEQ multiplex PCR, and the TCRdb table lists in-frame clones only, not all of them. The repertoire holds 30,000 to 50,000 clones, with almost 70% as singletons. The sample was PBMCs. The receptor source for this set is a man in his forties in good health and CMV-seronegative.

The CDR3 DNA reads as TGTGCCAGCAGTTTATCGAACCTTATCGGTGGCTACACCTTC. Its protein is CASSLSNLIGGYTF. This chain joins TRBV27 and TRBJ1-2, with D hard to call. Germline V gene lookup returns CDR1 MNHEY and CDR2 SMNVEV (reference sequence). Between the trimmed V and J ends, which lost 0 bases and 7 bases, there was a span of 12 bases. This CDR3 is 14 amino acids long.

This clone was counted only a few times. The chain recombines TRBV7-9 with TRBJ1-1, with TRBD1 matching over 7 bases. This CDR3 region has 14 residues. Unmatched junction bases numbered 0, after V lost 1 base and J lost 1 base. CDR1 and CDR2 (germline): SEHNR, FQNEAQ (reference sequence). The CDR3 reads CASSLEGANTEAFF. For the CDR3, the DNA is TGTGCCAGCAGCTTAGAGGGGGCGAACACTGAAGCTTTCTTT.

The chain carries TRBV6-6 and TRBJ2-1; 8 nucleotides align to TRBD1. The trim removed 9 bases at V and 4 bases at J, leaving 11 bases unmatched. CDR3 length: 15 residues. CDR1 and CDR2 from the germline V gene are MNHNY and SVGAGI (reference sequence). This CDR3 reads CASRNQGAQYNEQFF. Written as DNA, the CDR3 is TGTGCCAGTAGAAACCAGGGGGCGCAATACAATGAGCAGTTCTTC.

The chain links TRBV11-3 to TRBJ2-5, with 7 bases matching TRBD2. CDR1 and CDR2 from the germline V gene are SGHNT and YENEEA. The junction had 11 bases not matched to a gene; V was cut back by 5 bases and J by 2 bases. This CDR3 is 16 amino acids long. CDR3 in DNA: TGTGCCAGCAGCGATCGGGTGGGGGGGGGACAAGAGACCCAGTACTTC. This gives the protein CASSDRVGGGQETQYF.

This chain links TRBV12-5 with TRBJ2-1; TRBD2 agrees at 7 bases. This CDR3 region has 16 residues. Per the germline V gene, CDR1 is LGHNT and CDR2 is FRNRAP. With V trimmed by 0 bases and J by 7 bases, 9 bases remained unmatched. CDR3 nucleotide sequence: TGTGCTAGTGGTTTGGTACTGGGCGGGGGAGGGAATGAGCAGTTCTTC. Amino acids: CASGLVLGGGGNEQFF.

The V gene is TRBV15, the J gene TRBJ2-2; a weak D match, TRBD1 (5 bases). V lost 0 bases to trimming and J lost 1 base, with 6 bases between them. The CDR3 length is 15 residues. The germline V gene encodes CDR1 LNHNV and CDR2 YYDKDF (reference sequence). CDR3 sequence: CATSREGVNTGELFF. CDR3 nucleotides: TGTGCCACCAGCAGAGAAGGGGTGAACACCGGGGAGCTGTTTTTT.

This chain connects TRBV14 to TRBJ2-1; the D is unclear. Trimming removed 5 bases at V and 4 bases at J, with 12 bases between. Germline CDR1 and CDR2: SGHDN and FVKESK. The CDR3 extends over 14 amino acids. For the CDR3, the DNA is TGTGCCAGCAGCAGCGTAATCCGTTACAATGAGCAGTTCTTC. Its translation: CASSSVIRYNEQFF. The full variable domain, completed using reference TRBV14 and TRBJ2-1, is EAGVTQFPSHSVIEKGQTVTLRCDPISGHDNLYWYRRVMGKEIKFLLHFVKESKQDESGMPNNRFLAERTGGTYSTLKVQPAELEDSGVYFCASSSVIRYNEQFFGPGTRLTVL.

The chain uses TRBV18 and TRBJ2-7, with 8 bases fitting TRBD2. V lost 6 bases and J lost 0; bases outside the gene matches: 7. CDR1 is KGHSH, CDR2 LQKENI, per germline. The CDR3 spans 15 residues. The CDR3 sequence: CASSMGSGSSYEQYF. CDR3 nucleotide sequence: TGTGCCAGCTCGATGGGAAGCGGGAGCTCCTACGAGCAGTACTTC.

The CDR3 spells CASSPGRGPNYGYTF. CDR3 nucleotide sequence: TGTGCCAGCTCTCCCGGGAGGGGGCCGAACTATGGCTACACCTTC. This chain links TRBV18 with TRBJ1-2; 7 positions agree with TRBD1. This CDR3 is built from 15 residues. Per the germline V gene, CDR1 is KGHSH and CDR2 is LQKENI. The ends lost 6 bases at V and 2 bases at J; junction bases unmatched: 9.

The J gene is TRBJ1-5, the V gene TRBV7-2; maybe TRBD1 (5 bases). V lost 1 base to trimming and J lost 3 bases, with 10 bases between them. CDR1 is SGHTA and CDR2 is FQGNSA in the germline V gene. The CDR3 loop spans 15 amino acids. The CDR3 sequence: CASSLEGLYNQPQHF. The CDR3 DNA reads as TGTGCCAGCAGCTTAGAGGGACTATACAATCAGCCCCAGCATTTT.

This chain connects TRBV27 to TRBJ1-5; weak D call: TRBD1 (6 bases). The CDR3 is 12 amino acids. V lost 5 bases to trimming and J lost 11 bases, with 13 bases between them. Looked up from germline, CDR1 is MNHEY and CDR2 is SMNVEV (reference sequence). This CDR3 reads CASSTQGTAQHF. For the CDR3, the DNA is TGTGCCAGCAGTACACAGGGTACGGCCCAGCATTTT.

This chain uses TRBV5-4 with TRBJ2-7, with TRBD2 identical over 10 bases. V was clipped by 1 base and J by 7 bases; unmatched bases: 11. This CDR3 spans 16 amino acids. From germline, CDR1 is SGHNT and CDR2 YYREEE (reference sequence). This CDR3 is CASSLPSLAGGREQYF. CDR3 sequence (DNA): TGTGCCAGCAGCTTGCCTTCGTTAGCGGGGGGTCGGGAGCAGTACTTC.

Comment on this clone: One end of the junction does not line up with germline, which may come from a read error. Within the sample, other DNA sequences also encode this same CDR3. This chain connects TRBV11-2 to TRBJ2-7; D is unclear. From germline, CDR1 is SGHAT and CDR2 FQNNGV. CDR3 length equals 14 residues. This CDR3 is CASTLSGNSYEQYF. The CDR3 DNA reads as TGCGCCAGCACCCTTAGTGGTAACTCCTACGAGCAGTACTTC.

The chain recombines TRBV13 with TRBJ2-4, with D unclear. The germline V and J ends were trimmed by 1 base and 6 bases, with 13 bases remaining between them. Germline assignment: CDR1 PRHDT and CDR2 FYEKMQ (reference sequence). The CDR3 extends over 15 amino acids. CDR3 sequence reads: CASSLDSARINIQYF. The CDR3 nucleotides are TGTGCCAGCAGCTTAGATTCGGCCAGGATAAACATTCAGTACTTC.